The clone carrying this TCR beta chain has a single count. This sample was taken from a study of blood T cell repertoires in COVID-19. Across the whole study: PBMCs, B-cell-depleted T cells, or T cells provided the cDNA or gDNA that made up the material.

V gave up 3 bases and J gave up 2 bases, with 6 bases separating them. Germline V gene sequence: CDR1 MNHEY, CDR2 SMNVEV (reference sequence). This CDR3 contains 13 residues. Methods used by the authors: Reference gene primer amplification yielded estimated nucleated cell counts. Clones were read by immunoSEQ multiplex PCR, and TCRdb kept only the in-frame ones, dropping some. That table furnishes V, J and clone size, whereas the DNA furnished D and trimming. The table shows 40,000 to 65,000 clones, with over 70% occurring only once. The chain recombines TRBV27 with TRBJ2-3; no clear D gene. Material for sequencing was peripheral blood. The origin of this receptor is a human donor with active or convalescent COVID-19. The donor label of this sample is uncertain. DNA of the CDR3: TGTGCCAGCAGTTTTGCGGTCACAGATACGCAGTATTTT. It yields the protein CASSFAVTDTQYF.